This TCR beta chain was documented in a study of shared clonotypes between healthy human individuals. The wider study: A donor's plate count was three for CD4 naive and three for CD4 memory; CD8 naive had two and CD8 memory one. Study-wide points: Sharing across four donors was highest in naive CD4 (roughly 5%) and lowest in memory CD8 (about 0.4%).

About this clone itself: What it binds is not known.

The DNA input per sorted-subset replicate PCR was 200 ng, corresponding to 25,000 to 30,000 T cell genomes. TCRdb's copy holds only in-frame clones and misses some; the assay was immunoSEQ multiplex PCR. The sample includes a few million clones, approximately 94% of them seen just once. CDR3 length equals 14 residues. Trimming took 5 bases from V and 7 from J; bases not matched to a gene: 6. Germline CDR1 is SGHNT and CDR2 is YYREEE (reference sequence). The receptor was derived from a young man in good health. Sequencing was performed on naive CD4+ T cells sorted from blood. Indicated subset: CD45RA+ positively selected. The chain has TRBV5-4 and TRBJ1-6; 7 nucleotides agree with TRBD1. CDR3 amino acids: CASSPEGGNSPLHF. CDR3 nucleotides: TGTGCCAGCAGTCCGGAAGGGGGCAATTCACCCCTCCACTTT.